This entry lists 23 T cell receptor beta chains sequenced from one sample in a study of neurological immune-mediated disorders. TCRdb analysed the 5' RACE reads with MiXCR anew, one entry per CDR3 protein. The data hold 70,000 to 95,000 distinct CDR3 sequences, with 11% to 15% observed a single time. Sequences were obtained from PBMCs. The receptors originated from a woman between 45 and 65 years old in good health.

This clonotype was counted ten times or more. J is TRBJ1-3 and V is TRBV10-3; 7 bases map to TRBD1. V was clipped by 11 bases and J by 8 bases; unmatched bases: 9. Germline V CDR1 and CDR2: ENHRY, SYGVKD. The CDR3 is 12 amino acids. CDR3 sequence (DNA): TGTGCCGCCGGGACAGTGGTACACACCATATATTTT. Amino acid sequence: CAAGTVVHTIYF.

This clonotype was counted at least ten times. The genes are TRBV5-1 and TRBJ1-2; 7 bases match TRBD1. CDR3 length equals 17 residues. CDR1 and CDR2 (germline): SGHRS, YFSETQ. V dropped 4 bases and J dropped 1; count of bases not matched to a gene: 13. The CDR3 sequence: CASSPPLLTGLNYGYTF. In nucleotides, the CDR3 is TGCGCCAGCAGCCCACCGTTATTGACAGGGCTTAACTATGGCTACACCTTC.

This clonotype was picked up many times. The chain recombines TRBV5-1 with TRBJ2-3; D remains unclear. Germline V gene data show CDR1 as SGHRS and CDR2 as YFSETQ. The CDR3 length is 13 residues. Trimming took off 6 bases at V and 4 bases at J, with 12 bases between the two ends. The chain's CDR3 is CASIEDGSDTQYF. The CDR3 bases are TGCGCCAGCATCGAGGACGGATCAGATACGCAGTATTTT.

V is TRBV7-2 and J is TRBJ2-5, with TRBD1 identical over 9 bases. This CDR3 comprises 14 residues. J was trimmed by 7 bases and V by 5 bases; bases with no gene match: 8. Germline CDR1 and CDR2: SGHTA and FQGNSA. In nucleotides, the CDR3 is TGTGCCAGCAGCGAAAACAGGGGGCGTGGGACCCAGTACTTC. Protein product: CASSENRGRGTQYF. The variable domain in full, completed from reference TRBV7-2 and TRBJ2-5, reads GAGVSQSPSNKVTEKGKDVELRCDPISGHTALYWYRQSLGQGLEFLIYFQGNSAPDKSGLPSDRFSAERTGGSVSTLTIQRTQQEDSAVYLCASSENRGRGTQYFGPGTRLLVL.

The rearrangement uses TRBV5-1 and TRBJ2-6; possible D gene TRBD1, 5 bases. V lost 3 bases and J lost 4, with 11 bases in between. The CDR3 has 15 residues. CDR1 is SGHRS and CDR2 is YFSETQ in the germline V gene. For the CDR3, the DNA is TGCGCCAGCAGCTCGCATGGGGCCGGGGCCAACGTCCTGACTTTC. This sequence encodes CASSSHGAGANVLTF.

This clonotype was picked up many times. The chain joins TRBV29-1 to TRBJ2-1; TRBD2 agrees at 8 bases. J gave up 3 bases and V 3 bases, and 1 base lay outside the gene matches. The CDR3 is 13 amino acids. Germline V gene data show CDR1 as SQVTM and CDR2 as ANQGSEA. The CDR3 bases are TGCAGCGTTGACACTAGCGGCTACAATGAGCAGTTCTTC. It is translated as CSVDTSGYNEQFF.

This clonotype was observed a few times. This chain connects TRBV13 to TRBJ2-3; 7 bases line up with TRBD2. V dropped 4 bases and J dropped 5; count of bases not matched to a gene: 3. CDR3 length equals 13 residues. Per germline, CDR1 PRHDT and CDR2 FYEKMQ (reference sequence). CDR3 loop: CASSSLARDTQYF. As DNA, the CDR3 is TGTGCCAGCAGCTCACTAGCGAGAGATACGCAGTATTTT.

Ten or more counts support this clonotype. The chain links TRBV20-1 to TRBJ2-2, with D possibly matching TRBD1 (8 bases). This CDR3 spans 12 amino acids. In germline, CDR1 is DFQATT, CDR2 SNEGSKA (reference sequence). The V end was cut by 3 bases, the J end by 12 bases, with 14 bases between. Here the CDR3 reads CSAREQGGKLFF. CDR3 DNA sequence: TGCAGTGCTAGGGAACAGGGGGGGAAGCTGTTTTTT.

This clonotype appeared many times. Here the CDR3 reads CASSLAMGTPEAFF. The CDR3 nucleotides are TGCGCCAGCAGCTTGGCTATGGGAACCCCAGAAGCTTTCTTT. This chain joins TRBV5-1 and TRBJ1-1; no firm D call. The CDR3 consists of 14 residues. V was shortened by 0 bases and J by 8 bases, with 14 bases between the two germline ends. Germline-derived CDR1 and CDR2 are SGHRS and YFSETQ.

The chain has TRBV7-6 and TRBJ2-1; 7 bases are shared with TRBD1. The junction had 11 bases not matched to a gene; V was cut back by 5 bases and J by 1 base. CDR3 length: 17 residues. The germline gives CDR1 SGHVS, CDR2 FNYEAQ. The CDR3 nucleotides read TGTGCCAGCAGCCCCCAGACCGGGACAGCTTCCTACAATGAGCAGTTCTTC. Translation: CASSPQTGTASYNEQFF.

Ten or more counts support this clonotype. The chain is built from TRBV5-1 and TRBJ1-5; the D gene is possibly TRBD1 (5 bases). V lost 0 bases to trimming and J lost 2 bases, with 6 bases between them. The CDR3 is 14 amino acids. Looked up from germline, CDR1 is SGHRS and CDR2 is YFSETQ. This CDR3 reads CASSLGDGNQPQHF. Written as DNA, the CDR3 is TGCGCCAGCAGCTTGGGGGACGGCAATCAGCCCCAGCATTTT.

The sample holds many counts of this clonotype. This chain links TRBV12-3 or TRBV12-4 with TRBJ2-2, with D tentatively TRBD1 (5 bases). The CDR3 consists of 13 residues. Trimming removed 7 bases at V and 6 bases at J, with 12 bases between. CDR3 amino acids: CASTHQQAGELFF. CDR3 DNA: TGTGCCAGCACCCACCAACAGGCCGGGGAGCTGTTTTTT.

This clonotype was recorded many times. The chain combines TRBV5-1 with TRBJ2-7; 12 bases match TRBD2. Looked up from germline, CDR1 is SGHRS and CDR2 is YFSETQ. Trimming took 0 bases from V and 6 from J; bases not matched to a gene: 4. The CDR3 contains 15 residues. As DNA, the CDR3 is TGCGCCAGCAGCTTGGCCGCTAGCGGGAGGGGCGAGCAGTACTTC. This gives the protein CASSLAASGRGEQYF.

This clonotype has ten or more counts. J is TRBJ2-1 and V is TRBV18; D is uncertain. This CDR3 has 15 amino acids. V shed 0 bases and J shed 0 bases, with 6 bases lying between them. The germline V gene has CDR1 KGHSH and CDR2 LQKENI. CDR3 sequence reads: CASSPPGFSYNEQFF. For the CDR3, the DNA is TGTGCCAGCTCACCACCGGGGTTCTCCTACAATGAGCAGTTCTTC.

This clonotype occurred many times. The rearrangement joins TRBV7-6 to TRBJ2-3, with 11 bases matching TRBD2. The CDR3 runs to 16 residues. Germline V CDR1 and CDR2: SGHVS, FNYEAQ. V dropped 5 bases and J dropped 0; count of bases not matched to a gene: 4. The CDR3 nucleotides are TGTGCCAGCAGCGGGTTAGCGGGGGGGAGCACAGATACGCAGTATTTT. This gives the protein CASSGLAGGSTDTQYF.

This clonotype was observed at least ten times. V usage is TRBV5-1 and J usage is TRBJ1-6; no firm D call. The V gene's germline CDR1 is SGHRS and CDR2 YFSETQ. The CDR3 has 15 residues. Trimming left V 5 bases short and J 0 bases short, with 9 bases between. The CDR3 region is CASRMTSSYNSPLHF. In nucleotides, the CDR3 is TGCGCCAGCAGGATGACTAGCTCCTATAATTCACCCCTCCACTTT.

This clonotype was recorded at least ten times. Compared with germline, one end of the junction differs, possibly owing to a read error. V and J are TRBV12-3 or TRBV12-4 and TRBJ2-2; 10 bases are shared with TRBD2. CDR3 length: 15 amino acids. CDR3 amino acids: CASSLAGVVAGELFF. The CDR3, as DNA: TGTGCCAGCAGTCTAGCGGGAGTAGTAGCCGGGGAGCTGTTTTTT.

Turning to this clonotype: Being one base from a much bigger clone, this may be a read error. The chain carries TRBV20-1 and TRBJ2-7, with TRBD1 matching 12 bases. The J segment lost 0 bases and the V segment lost 6 bases, leaving 6 bases of the junction unmatched. The CDR3 covers 15 residues. Per germline, CDR1 DFQATT and CDR2 SNEGSKA (reference sequence). The CDR3 DNA reads as TGCAGTGCGAGACTGGGACAGGGGGCCTCCTACGAGCAGTACTTC. As protein: CSARLGQGASYEQYF.

The chain uses TRBV25-1 and TRBJ1-5; D is unresolved. Germline V gene lookup returns CDR1 MGHDK and CDR2 SYGVNS. Trimming left V 1 base short and J 2 bases short, with 6 bases between. The CDR3 is 14 amino acids. CDR3 in amino acids: CASSESLGNQPQHF. CDR3 bases: TGTGCCAGCAGTGAATCCCTGGGCAATCAGCCCCAGCATTTT.

This clonotype has at least ten counts. The rearrangement uses TRBV20-1 and TRBJ2-3; possible D gene TRBD2, 7 bases. V was clipped by 6 bases and J by 0 bases, with 16 bases between them. CDR3 length: 15 residues. Germline lookup yields CDR1 DFQATT and CDR2 SNEGSKA (reference sequence). The chain's CDR3 is CSAPLGGASTDTQYF. The CDR3 nucleotides are TGCAGTGCACCCCTTGGGGGGGCGAGCACAGATACGCAGTATTTT.

Points on this clonotype: One end of the junction fails to match germline, which may point to a read error. This chain links TRBV5-8 with TRBJ2-2; 9 nucleotides match TRBD1. The CDR3 totals 15 residues. From germline, CDR1 is SGHTS and CDR2 YDEGEE. This CDR3 reads CAISKGDRATGELFF. Here the CDR3 DNA reads TGTGCCATCAGCAAGGGGGACAGGGCCACCGGGGAGCTGTTTTTT.

This clonotype has a count of ten or more. V gene TRBV5-1 combines with J gene TRBJ2-1, with D hard to call. The germline V gene has CDR1 SGHRS and CDR2 YFSETQ. With 4 bases removed from V and 0 bases from J, the gap between germline ends came to 14 bases. The CDR3 sequence is 16 residues long. As DNA, the CDR3 is TGCGCCAGCAGCGAAAGAACCAGCTTCTCCTACAATGAGCAGTTCTTC. It is translated as CASSERTSFSYNEQFF.

This clonotype was picked up many times. The CDR3 DNA follows: TGCGCCAGCAGCTCCGGCTTGGGGTTCCAAGAGACCCAGTACTTC. Protein: CASSSGLGFQETQYF. J is TRBJ2-5 and V is TRBV5-1; D remains unclear. This CDR3 is built from 15 residues. Per germline, CDR1 SGHRS and CDR2 YFSETQ. V was trimmed by 3 bases and J by 1 base, leaving 13 bases between them.